This T cell receptor beta chain was sequenced during a study of identical twins. Germline-derived CDR1 and CDR2 are SGHNT and YYREEE (reference sequence). Trimming took off 4 bases at V and 5 bases at J, with 10 bases between the two ends. The CDR3 extends over 13 amino acids. TCRdb recomputed calls from the 5' RACE reads with MiXCR, one row per CDR3 protein. The top ten clones hold about 3% of a sample with approximately 500,000 distinct CDR3 sequences, approximately 25% of them seen once. These records were also assigned to another study, of T cells expressing NK-cell markers.

The V and J genes are TRBV5-4 and TRBJ2-1; no clear D gene. The sample taken for sequencing was CD4+ T cells sorted from blood. The sequence derives from a woman under 30 in good health. The CDR3 region has the DNA TGTGCCAGCAGCCCAAACCGAGACAATGAGCAGTTCTTC. Its translation: CASSPNRDNEQFF.